This entry concerns a single T cell receptor (beta chain). This record comes from a study of blood T cell repertoires in COVID-19. About the study: Both acute and convalescent COVID-19 samples were obtained from the United States, Italy and Spain. The analysed material was cDNA or gDNA that came from T cells, B-cell-depleted T cells, or PBMCs.

Germline trimming cut 3 bases from V and 4 bases from J; bases unmatched to any gene: 8. CDR1 SGHTA and CDR2 FQGNSA come from the germline V gene. There are 15 residues in the CDR3. In the study's own analysis: The authors estimated nucleated cell counts from reference gene primer amplification. Profiling relied on immunoSEQ multiplex PCR, and the TCRdb table lists in-frame clones only, not all of them. V, J and clone size are those of that table, while D and trimming were read from the DNA. Of around 270,000 clones in the sample, about 88% were seen once. The receptor's source is a man aged 55-75 years who had recovered from COVID-19. Sequenced sample: peripheral blood. This chain links TRBV7-2 with TRBJ2-5; 7 nucleotides line up with TRBD2. CDR3 coding DNA: TGTGCCAGCAGCTTTGGGGGGGTGTTGACAGAGACCCAGTACTTC. Translation: CASSFGGVLTETQYF. The whole variable domain, remainder taken from reference TRBV7-2 and TRBJ2-5, is GAGVSQSPSNKVTEKGKDVELRCDPISGHTALYWYRQSLGQGLEFLIYFQGNSAPDKSGLPSDRFSAERTGGSVSTLTIQRTQQEDSAVYLCASSFGGVLTETQYFGPGTRLLVL.